This TCR beta chain was observed in a study of shared clonotypes between healthy human individuals. Original handling: ImmunoSEQ gave junction-only sequences without quality scores, so filtering differed. TCRdb's copy holds only in-frame clones and misses some; the assay was immunoSEQ multiplex PCR. V, J and clone size are those of that table, while D and trimming were read from the DNA. The table has approximately 2,000,000 clones, 93% seen once; the top ten hold approximately 1.7%. There are 18 residues in the CDR3. Trimming took 1 base from V and 4 from J; bases not matched to a gene: 9. Germline CDR1 and CDR2: SGHVS and FQNEAQ. CD45RO-negative CD8 cells positively selected for CCR7 made up the naive population, which excluded terminally differentiated effector memory CD45RA+ cells. This clone was recorded only once.

The TCR originated in a young man in good health. Some clones in this sample may be carry-over from other donors' samples. The chain recombines TRBV7-8 with TRBJ2-2, with 10 bases lining up with TRBD2. Input material: naive CD8+ T cells from PBMCs. The CDR3 DNA reads TGTGCCAGCAGCTTAGGGCTAGCGGGAGACGCGGGCACCGGGGAGCTGTTTTTT. Protein: CASSLGLAGDAGTGELFF.